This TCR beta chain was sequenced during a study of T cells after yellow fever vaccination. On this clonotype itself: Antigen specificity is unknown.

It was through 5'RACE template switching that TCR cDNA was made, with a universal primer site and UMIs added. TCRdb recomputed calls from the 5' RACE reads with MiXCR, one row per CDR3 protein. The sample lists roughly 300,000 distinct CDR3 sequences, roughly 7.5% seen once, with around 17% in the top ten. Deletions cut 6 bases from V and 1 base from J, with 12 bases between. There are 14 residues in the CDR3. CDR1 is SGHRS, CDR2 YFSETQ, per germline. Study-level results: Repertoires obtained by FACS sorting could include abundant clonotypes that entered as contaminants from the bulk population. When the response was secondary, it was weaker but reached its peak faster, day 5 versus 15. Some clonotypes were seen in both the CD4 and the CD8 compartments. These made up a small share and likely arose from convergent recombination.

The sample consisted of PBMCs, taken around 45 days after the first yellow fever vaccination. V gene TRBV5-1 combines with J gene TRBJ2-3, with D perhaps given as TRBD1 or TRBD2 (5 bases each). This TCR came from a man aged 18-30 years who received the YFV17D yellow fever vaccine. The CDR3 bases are TGCGCCAGCATTGGGGACGCGGGCACAGATACGCAGTATTTT. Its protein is CASIGDAGTDTQYF.